This is a list of T cell receptor beta chains from one sample in a study of CD8 T cells in ankylosing spondylitis. One entry per CDR3 protein results from TCRdb running MiXCR on the 5' RACE reads. The repertoire has about 360,000 distinct CDR3 sequences, approximately 22% of them found once; the top ten carry roughly 14%. Sequencing was done on a sample of blood, either unsorted or a sorted T cell fraction (not recorded which). The receptors derive from a male donor with ankylosing spondylitis or in good health (not recorded which). Both conserved end residues are part of each CDR3. Fields, in order: J gene, D gene, V gene, clone size, CDR3 DNA, CDR3 protein. A D gene is named only where the DNA matches it firmly. Not all rows give a size; the values are once, few, many and, for expanded clones, a class.

TRBJ2-5,TRBD2,TRBV7-3,-,TGTGCCAGCAGCCCCTGGGCGGGGGTTGGAGAGACCCAGTACTTC,CASSPWAGVGETQYF
TRBJ2-1,TRBD1,TRBV13,-,TGTGCCAGCAGCTCGGGACAGGGATACAATGAGCAGTTCTTC,CASSSGQGYNEQFF
TRBJ2-5,-,TRBV7-9,few,TGTGCCAGCAGTCCCCCCTGGGGCGCGGGGCAAGAGACCCAGTACTTC,CASSPPWGAGQETQYF
TRBJ2-1,TRBD2,TRBV20-1,few,TGCAGTGCCAACCAATTATCGACTAGCGGGGACAATGAGCAGTTCTTC,CSANQLSTSGDNEQFF
TRBJ2-1,-,TRBV27,few,TGTGCCACCAAGGCAGGGGGACTATTATCCGGTGAGCAGTTCTTC,CATKAGGLLSGEQFF
TRBJ2-7,TRBD2,TRBV20-1,-,TGCAGTGCCGACAGGCCTAGCGGGGGATACGAGCAGTACTTC,CSADRPSGGYEQYF
TRBJ2-7,-,TRBV25-1,few,TGTGCCAGCAGTGATCGGGGGGAGGGGGTCGAGCAGTACTTC,CASSDRGEGVEQYF
TRBJ1-2,TRBD1,TRBV30,few,TGTGCCTGGAGTCCCGGGACAGGGGATGGCTACACCTTC,CAWSPGTGDGYTF
TRBJ2-1,TRBD2,TRBV29-1,-,TGCAGCGTTATCCTAGCGGGGGATTACAATGAGCAGTTCTTC,CSVILAGDYNEQFF
TRBJ1-6,-,TRBV27,-,TGTGCCAGCAGCTGGGGGACGGGGAATTCACCCCTCCACTTT,CASSWGTGNSPLHF
TRBJ2-1,-,TRBV29-1,-,TGCAGCGTTGGGTCAGGGGCCTACAATGAGCAGTTCTTC,CSVGSGAYNEQFF
TRBJ2-3,-,TRBV12-3/TRBV12-4,once,TGTGCCAGCAGTCCATCGAGGTGGGAGTCCACAAGCACAGATACGCAGTATTTT,CASSPSRWESTSTDTQYF